This T cell receptor beta chain was identified in a study of T cell changes during pregnancy in multiple sclerosis. Using immunoSEQ multiplex PCR, the repertoire was profiled, and TCRdb retains in-frame clones only, with some absent. Of 35,000 to 45,000 clones listed, 90% are singletons. Trimming cost V 3 bases and J 4 bases; bases outside gene matches: 5. The germline V gene has CDR1 GTSNPN and CDR2 SVGIG (reference sequence). The CDR3 extends over 13 amino acids. The rearrangement links TRBV30 to TRBJ1-1; 7 nucleotides line up with TRBD1. The sequence derives from a female donor with multiple sclerosis, enrolled in a pregnancy study. The source was CD4+ T cells from peripheral blood mononuclear cells, collected in the third trimester of pregnancy. As DNA, the CDR3 is TGTGCCTGGAGACGGGGACAGATCACTGAAGCTTTCTTT. It is translated as CAWRRGQITEAFF. The complete variable domain, with remaining parts taken from reference TRBV30 and TRBJ1-1, reads SQTIHQWPATLVQPVGSPLSLECTVEGTSNPNLYWYRQAAGRGLQLLFYSVGIGQISSEVPQNLSASRPQDRQFILSSKKLLLSDSGFYLCAWRRGQITEAFFGQGTRLTVV.